Listed here is a single TCR beta chain. What it binds is unknown. Here immunoSEQ multiplex PCR was the method, and the copy in TCRdb shows in-frame clones only, minus some. Seen here are about 600,000 clones, less than 98% observed once, and the top ten hold approximately 0.057%. The data belong to a study of shared clonotypes between healthy human individuals. For the study at large: Each donor contributed plates that comprised three CD4 naive, three CD4 memory, two CD8 naive and one CD8 memory. General observations from the study: Sampling was confined to blood; repertoires within tissues likely differ. Clonotypes not shared had lower generation probabilities than those common to all four donors.

CD4+ cell separation produced CD45RA+ naive and CD45RA-negative memory subsets. The sample taken for sequencing was naive CD4+ T cells sorted from blood. The subset denotes: CD45RA+ positively selected. The clonotype originates from a woman aged 25 to 39 in good health.

CDR3 loop: CASSTRTGQSYEQYF. Here the CDR3 DNA reads TGCGCCAGCAGCACCCGGACAGGGCAGTCCTACGAGCAGTACTTC. The chain couples TRBV5-1 to TRBJ2-7, with 8 bases fitting TRBD1. CDR1 and CDR2 (germline): SGHRS, YFSETQ. The CDR3 consists of 15 residues. The trim removed 4 bases at V and 1 base at J, leaving 7 bases unmatched.